This entry concerns a single TCR beta chain. Its antigen is as yet unknown. Pooling of second doses given at about 4 or about 12 weeks was done. The sample is drawn from a study of T cell responses to AZD1222 COVID-19 vaccine. Points from the study as a whole: Spike as a whole was targeted by vaccine-associated CD4 TCRs, dominant at 160-218 and 743-854. Just a handful of AZD1222 recipients were seropositive at baseline. Every sample of the repertoires postdated the peak T cell response.

The assay was immunoSEQ multiplex PCR, and TCRdb's table has in-frame clones only and misses some. The table lists approximately 89,000 clones, around nine tenths of them singletons. The CDR3 is 13 residues long. Trimming stripped 0 bases from V and 5 bases from J, with 8 bases between. CDR1 and CDR2 from the germline V gene are SGDLS and YYNGEE. The V call is TRBV9, the J call TRBJ1-1, with D possibly matching TRBD1 (6 bases). Here the sequenced sample was peripheral blood, taken 28 days after the second AZD1222 dose. This TCR derives from an adult who received the AZD1222 COVID-19 vaccine. The CDR3 region has the DNA TGTGCCAGCAGCGTAGCAGGGGAGACTGAAGCTTTCTTT. Translating gives CASSVAGETEAFF.